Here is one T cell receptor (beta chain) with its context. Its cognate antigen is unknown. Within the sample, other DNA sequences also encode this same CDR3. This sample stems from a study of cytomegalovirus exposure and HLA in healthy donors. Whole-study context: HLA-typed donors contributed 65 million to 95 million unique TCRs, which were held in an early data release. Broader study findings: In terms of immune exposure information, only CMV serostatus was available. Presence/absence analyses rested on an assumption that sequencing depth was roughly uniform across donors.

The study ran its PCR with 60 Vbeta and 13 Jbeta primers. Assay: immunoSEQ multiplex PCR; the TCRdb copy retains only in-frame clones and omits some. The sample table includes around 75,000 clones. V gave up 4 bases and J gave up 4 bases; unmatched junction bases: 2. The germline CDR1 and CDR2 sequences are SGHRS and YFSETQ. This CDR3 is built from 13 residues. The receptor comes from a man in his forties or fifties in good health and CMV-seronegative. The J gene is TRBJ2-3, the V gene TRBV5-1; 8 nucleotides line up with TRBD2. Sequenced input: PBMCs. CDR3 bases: TGCGCCAGCAGCCCAGCGGGGGCAGATACGCAGTATTTT. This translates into CASSPAGADTQYF.